Below are 21 T cell receptor beta chains sequenced from a single sample in a study of T cells in localized non-small cell lung cancer. The assay was immunoSEQ multiplex PCR, and TCRdb's table has in-frame clones only and misses some. The table has 25,000 to 35,000 clones, more than 75% seen once; the top ten hold 10% to 15%. The source material was peripheral blood, sampled before any cancer treatment. The receptors derive from a female donor older than 55 with stage III squamous cell lung carcinoma.

The V and J genes are TRBV7-8 and TRBJ1-6; weak D call: TRBD1 (6 bases). This CDR3 is built from 15 residues. V was cut by 4 bases and J by 7 bases, with 14 bases left in between. Per the germline V gene, CDR1 is SGHVS and CDR2 is FQNEAQ. The CDR3 loop is CASSSPGGGNSPLHF. DNA of the CDR3: TGTGCCAGCAGCTCCCCTGGGGGCGGCAATTCACCCCTCCACTTT.

The chain carries TRBV28 and TRBJ1-5; D is unclear. CDR1 is MDHEN, CDR2 SYDVKM, per germline. The CDR3 covers 17 residues. With 3 bases removed from V and 0 bases from J, the gap between germline ends came to 15 bases. The CDR3 reads CASSFPDGPYSNQPQHF. The CDR3 DNA sequence: TGTGCCAGCAGTTTTCCGGACGGACCGTATAGCAATCAGCCCCAGCATTTT.

The rearrangement uses TRBV28 and TRBJ1-1, with a tentative D call TRBD1 (5 bases). Trimming shortened V by 3 bases and J by 8 bases, and 10 bases separated the two germline ends. The CDR3 covers 12 residues. The V gene's germline CDR1 is MDHEN and CDR2 SYDVKM. CDR3 loop: CASSLRGLEAFF. The CDR3 bases are TGTGCCAGCAGTTTGCGGGGGTTGGAAGCTTTCTTT.

This chain links TRBV19 with TRBJ2-1, with D possibly being TRBD2 (6 bases). Germline values: CDR1 LNHDA, CDR2 SQIVND (reference sequence). The CDR3 spans 13 residues. Trimming shortened V by 4 bases and J by 7 bases, and 11 bases separated the two germline ends. The CDR3: CASSTRTKNEQFF. CDR3 DNA sequence: TGTGCCAGTAGTACCCGGACTAAGAATGAGCAGTTCTTC.

The V gene is TRBV28, the J gene TRBJ1-3; a possible D gene is TRBD1 (6 bases). CDR1 and CDR2 (germline): MDHEN, SYDVKM. Between the trimmed V and J ends, which lost 3 bases and 0 bases, there was a span of 21 bases. CDR3 length: 19 residues. The CDR3 protein is CASSFRRGITRLSGNTIYF. For the CDR3, the DNA is TGTGCCAGCAGTTTTCGAAGGGGGATCACTCGCCTCTCTGGAAACACCATATATTTT.

This chain joins TRBV10-2 and TRBJ2-2; perhaps D is TRBD1 or TRBD2 (6 bases each). The CDR3 contains 14 residues. With 3 bases removed from V and 5 bases from J, the gap between germline ends came to 10 bases. Germline loops: CDR1 WSHSY, CDR2 SAAADI. CDR3 sequence (DNA): TGCGCCAGCAGTGAACTAGGGGGGACCGGGGAGCTGTTTTTT. Translating gives CASSELGGTGELFF.

The chain links TRBV27 to TRBJ1-2, with TRBD1 matching 8 bases. The CDR3 runs 15 residues. Germline values: CDR1 MNHEY, CDR2 SMNVEV (reference sequence). With 5 bases clipped from V and 7 bases from J, the junction kept 12 bases outside the gene matches. Written as DNA, the CDR3 is TGTGCCAGCAGTAAGACGGACAGGGTTAGATCTGGCTACACCTTC. This encodes CASSKTDRVRSGYTF.

The rearrangement joins TRBV30 to TRBJ1-5; D is possibly TRBD1 (6 bases). This CDR3 has 14 residues. Looked up from germline, CDR1 is GTSNPN and CDR2 is SVGIG (reference sequence). V lost 4 bases and J lost 0, with 10 bases in between. CDR3 in DNA: TGTGCCTGGACACAGGGAACTAGCAATCAGCCCCAGCATTTT. It encodes CAWTQGTSNQPQHF.

The rearrangement links TRBV18 to TRBJ1-2, with 8 bases that match TRBD1. V lost 6 bases and J lost 6; bases outside the gene matches: 6. This CDR3 comprises 13 residues. CDR1 and CDR2 (germline): KGHSH, LQKENI. Here the CDR3 DNA reads TGTGCCAGCTCGCCGGGACAGGATAATGGCTACACCTTC. It is translated as CASSPGQDNGYTF.

V and J are TRBV19 and TRBJ1-5; 7 nucleotides agree with TRBD1. This CDR3 comprises 17 residues. Trimming took 1 base from V and 0 from J; bases not matched to a gene: 6. The germline V gene has CDR1 LNHDA and CDR2 SQIVND (reference sequence). CDR3 in amino acids: CASSIGTGDPSNQPQHF. DNA of the CDR3: TGTGCCAGTAGTATAGGGACAGGCGATCCTAGCAATCAGCCCCAGCATTTT.

This sequence joins TRBV6-5 and TRBJ2-5; possibly TRBD2 for D (5 bases). V was shortened by 2 bases and J by 6 bases, with 10 bases between the two germline ends. There are 13 residues in the CDR3. CDR1 and CDR2 (germline): MNHEY, SVGAGI. CDR3: CASSYEGRQTQYF. The CDR3 DNA reads TGTGCCAGCAGTTACGAGGGTAGGCAGACCCAGTACTTC.

This chain connects TRBV18 to TRBJ1-5; D is unresolved. The V end was cut by 3 bases, the J end by 7 bases, with 10 bases between. This CDR3 region has 13 residues. The germline V gene encodes CDR1 KGHSH and CDR2 LQKENI. The CDR3 spells CASSPNGRQPQHF. The CDR3 DNA reads as TGTGCCAGCTCACCGAACGGCAGACAGCCCCAGCATTTT.

The chain carries TRBV6-5 and TRBJ1-5, with no clear D. Germline V CDR1 and CDR2: MNHEY, SVGAGI. V was shortened by 6 bases and J by 5 bases, with 17 bases between the two germline ends. The CDR3 length is 15 residues. Here the CDR3 DNA reads TGTGCCAGCAGGACTCGTGGGGATTTGGATCAGCCCCAGCATTTT. As protein: CASRTRGDLDQPQHF.

The V and J genes are TRBV28 and TRBJ2-1, with D perhaps TRBD2 (5 bases). CDR1 and CDR2 (germline): MDHEN, SYDVKM. CDR3 size: 17 residues. Trimming left V 2 bases short and J 7 bases short, with 21 bases between. In nucleotides, the CDR3 is TGTGCCAGCAGTTTAACTAGACCCTGGGATGGGAAAAATGAGCAGTTCTTC. As protein: CASSLTRPWDGKNEQFF.

J is TRBJ2-3 and V is TRBV11-2; TRBD1 matches at 8 bases. The trim removed 1 base at V and 2 bases at J, leaving 11 bases unmatched. This CDR3 has 18 residues. Germline V gives CDR1 SGHAT, CDR2 FQNNGV. The CDR3 loop is CASSLAGQGMQNTDTQYF. Here the CDR3 DNA reads TGTGCCAGCAGCTTAGCCGGACAGGGAATGCAAAACACAGATACGCAGTATTTT.

The J gene is TRBJ2-7, the V gene TRBV7-9; a possible D gene is TRBD2 (5 bases). This CDR3 has 14 residues. Germline values: CDR1 SEHNR, CDR2 FQNEAQ (reference sequence). Trimming removed 5 bases at V and 2 bases at J, with 13 bases between. The CDR3 DNA reads as TGTGCCAGCAGCCCATCGGGATCAACCTACGAGCAGTACTTC. Protein sequence: CASSPSGSTYEQYF.

This clone was observed a handful of times. The V gene is TRBV4-3, the J gene TRBJ1-5, with D perhaps TRBD1 (5 bases). CDR3 length: 15 residues. V lost 0 bases to trimming and J lost 3 bases, with 9 bases between them. Germline V gene lookup returns CDR1 LGHNA and CDR2 YSLEER. CDR3 residues: CASSQDTGLNQPQHF. In DNA, the CDR3 is TGCGCCAGCAGCCAAGATACAGGCCTCAATCAGCCCCAGCATTTT.

A note on this clone: Other nucleotide sequences from this sample produce the same CDR3. The J gene is TRBJ1-1, the V gene TRBV28; TRBD1 matches at 9 bases. Germline V gene data show CDR1 as MDHEN and CDR2 as SYDVKM. V was clipped by 4 bases and J by 8 bases; unmatched bases: 14. There are 16 residues in the CDR3. The CDR3 protein is CASSSPTGGGRREAFF. The CDR3 coding sequence is TGTGCCAGCAGTTCCCCGACAGGGGGTGGTCGCCGGGAAGCTTTCTTT.

J is TRBJ1-1 and V is TRBV5-1; D is possibly TRBD1 (6 bases). CDR3 size: 14 residues. Germline values: CDR1 SGHRS, CDR2 YFSETQ. The V and J ends lost 5 bases and 4 bases respectively, with 15 bases between them. The CDR3 protein is CASRNIGQITEAFF. CDR3 nucleotide sequence: TGCGCCAGCAGAAACATCGGACAGATCACTGAAGCTTTCTTT.

The chain couples TRBV29-1 to TRBJ2-5, with D perhaps matching TRBD1 (6 bases). V was clipped by 5 bases and J by 2 bases, with 15 bases between them. The CDR3 length is 14 residues. Germline values: CDR1 SQVTM, CDR2 ANQGSEA. The CDR3 reads CSVKTGSLQETQYF. CDR3 DNA: TGCAGCGTTAAGACAGGCAGCCTTCAAGAGACCCAGTACTTC.

The chain recombines TRBV7-9 with TRBJ2-7; possibly TRBD2 for D (6 bases). Germline V gene data show CDR1 as SEHNR and CDR2 as FQNEAQ (reference sequence). This CDR3 is built from 17 residues. V was shortened by 5 bases and J by 2 bases, with 22 bases between the two germline ends. CDR3 residues: CASSRFGGRDFPYEQYF. CDR3 sequence (DNA): TGTGCCAGCAGCCGATTTGGGGGACGGGACTTTCCCTACGAGCAGTACTTC. Based on the CDR3 plus reference TRBV7-9 and TRBJ2-7, the full variable domain is DTGVSQNPRHKITKRGQNVTFRCDPISEHNRLYWYRQTLGQGPEFLTYFQNEAQLEKSRLLSDRFSAERPKGSFSTLEIQRTEQGDSAMYLCASSRFGGRDFPYEQYFGPGTRLTVT.